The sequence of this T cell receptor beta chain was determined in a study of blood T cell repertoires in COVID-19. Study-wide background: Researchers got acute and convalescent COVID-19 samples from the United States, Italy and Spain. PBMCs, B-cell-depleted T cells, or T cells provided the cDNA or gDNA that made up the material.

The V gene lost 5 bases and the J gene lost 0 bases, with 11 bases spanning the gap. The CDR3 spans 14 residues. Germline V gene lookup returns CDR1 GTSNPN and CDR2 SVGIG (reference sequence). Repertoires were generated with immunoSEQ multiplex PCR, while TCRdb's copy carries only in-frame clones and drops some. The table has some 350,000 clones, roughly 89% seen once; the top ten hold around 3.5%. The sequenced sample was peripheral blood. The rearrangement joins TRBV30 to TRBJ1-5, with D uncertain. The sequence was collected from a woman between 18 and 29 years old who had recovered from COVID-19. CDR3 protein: CAWARGNSNQPQHF. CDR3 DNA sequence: TGTGCCTGGGCGCGGGGAAATAGCAATCAGCCCCAGCATTTT.